This T cell receptor beta chain derives from a study of blood T cell repertoires in COVID-19. About the study: Samples taken during acute and convalescent COVID-19 were collected in the United States, Italy and Spain. Sources were T cells, B-cell-depleted T cells, or PBMCs; the material itself was cDNA or gDNA.

Authors' data handling: The authors estimated nucleated cell counts from reference gene primer amplification. Measured with immunoSEQ multiplex PCR; TCRdb has only the in-frame clones, and not every one. V, J and clone size reflect that table, while D and trimming were determined from the DNA. The sample lists 140,000 or so clones; just under 85% were seen once. After removal of 7 bases from V and 4 bases from J, the junction contained 5 bases not matched to a gene. Germline V gene sequence: CDR1 SNHLY, CDR2 FYNNEI. The CDR3 is made up of 13 amino acids. Sequencing was done on a sample of peripheral blood. This TCR derives from a woman of 80 years or more with acute or convalescent COVID-19. The chain recombines TRBV2 with TRBJ1-2, with 8 bases lining up with TRBD1. The CDR3 bases are TGTGCCAGCACGGGACAGGACATCTATGGCTACACCTTC. Its translation is CASTGQDIYGYTF.